This TCR beta chain was profiled in a study of regulatory T cells in long-lasting Graves disease. Comment on this clonotype: Antigen unknown.

Germline V gene sequence: CDR1 MNHNS, CDR2 SASEGT. This CDR3 has 15 residues. V was pared by 10 bases and J by 1 base, with 18 bases between. Study findings and constraints: Repertoires from persistent disease leaned toward TRBV28, TRBJ1-2 and TRBJ2-5.

The time point denotes: persistent/refractory GD, antithyroid drugs over 5 years with positive TRAb. Extracted PBMC RNA gave rise to the TCR library. According to the study, TCR beta libraries were built with iRepertoire HTBI primers and CDR3-region Arm-PCR. Using its own MiXCR run on the multiplex PCR reads, TCRdb lists one record per CDR3 protein. In the table there are more than 300,000 distinct CDR3 sequences, around 20% of which are singletons. The chain joins TRBV6-1 to TRBJ2-3; possibly TRBD1 for D (6 bases). The receptor's source is a female donor with Graves disease. The starting material was peripheral blood mononuclear cells (PBMCs), obtained when the disease was refractory, from a patient treated with antithyroid drugs. The CDR3 sequence is CAITSGPGGTDTQYF. The CDR3 DNA reads TGTGCCATCACTTCTGGGCCAGGGGGCACAGATACGCAGTATTTT.